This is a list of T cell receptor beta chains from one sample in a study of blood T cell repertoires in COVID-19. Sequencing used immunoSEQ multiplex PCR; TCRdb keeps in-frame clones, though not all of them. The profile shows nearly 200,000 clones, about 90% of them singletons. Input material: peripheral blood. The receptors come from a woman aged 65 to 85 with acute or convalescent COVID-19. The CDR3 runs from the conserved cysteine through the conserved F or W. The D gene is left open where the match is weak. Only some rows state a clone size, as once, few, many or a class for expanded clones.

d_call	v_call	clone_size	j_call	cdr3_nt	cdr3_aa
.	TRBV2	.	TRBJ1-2	TGTGCCAGCAGTGTGGACAGTAACTATGGCTACACCTTC	CASSVDSNYGYTF
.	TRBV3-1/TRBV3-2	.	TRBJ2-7	TGTGCCAGCAGCCACTGGGGCAAGACCCGATACGAGCAGTACTTC	CASSHWGKTRYEQYF
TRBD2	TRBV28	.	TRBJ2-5	TGTGCCAGCAGACGAGCGGGAGTGGAGACCCAGTACTTC	CASRRAGVETQYF
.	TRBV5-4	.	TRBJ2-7	TGTGCCAGCAGCCGGGTGGAGCAATACGAGCAGTACTTC	CASSRVEQYEQYF
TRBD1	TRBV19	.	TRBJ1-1	TGTGCCAGTAGCCTCCTGACAGGGGTTGAAGCTTTCTTT	CASSLLTGVEAFF
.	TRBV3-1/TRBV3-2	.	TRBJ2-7	TGTGCCAGCAGCCAAGATCCCGGCAAATTGAGGGACGAGCAGTACTTC	CASSQDPGKLRDEQYF
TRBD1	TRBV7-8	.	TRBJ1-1	TGTGCCAGCAGCAACCTGGACAGGGGGACTGAAGCTTTCTTT	CASSNLDRGTEAFF
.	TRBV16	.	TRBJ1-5	TGTGCCAGCAGAGCCACTACAGGTAATCAGCCCCAGCATTTT	CASRATTGNQPQHF
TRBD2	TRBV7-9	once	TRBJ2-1	TGTGCCAGCAGCTTGAACATTAGCGGGAGGCTTAGCTCCTACAATGAGCAGTTCTTC	CASSLNISGRLSSYNEQFF
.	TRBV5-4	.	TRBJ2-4	TGTGCCAGCAGCTTAAGGCGGGCGGACATTCAGTACTTC	CASSLRRADIQYF
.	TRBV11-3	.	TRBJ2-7	TGTGCCAGCAGCCCAGGCGGGGACCCCTTCAGTCCCGAGCAGTACTTC	CASSPGGDPFSPEQYF
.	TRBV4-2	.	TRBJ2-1	TGTGCCAGCAGCCAAGATCTAGGGCGGGGCGGCAATGAGCAGTTCTTC	CASSQDLGRGGNEQFF
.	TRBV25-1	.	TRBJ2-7	TGTGCCAGCAGTGACCCGGACAGACAGTACTTC	CASSDPDRQYF
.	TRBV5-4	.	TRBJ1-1	TGTGCCAGCAGCTTGGCACAGGGCAGGACTGAAGCTTTCTTT	CASSLAQGRTEAFF
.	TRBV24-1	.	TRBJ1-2	TGTGCCACCAGTGAAGGGGCGGCTGGCTACACCTTC	CATSEGAAGYTF
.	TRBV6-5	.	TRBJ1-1	TGTGCCAGCAACAGGGCGGCAGGGATCACTGAAGCTTTCTTT	CASNRAAGITEAFF
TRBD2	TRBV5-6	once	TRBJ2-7	TGTGCCAGCAGCTGGGGACTAGCGGGGCTGAGCTCCTACGAGCAGTACTTC	CASSWGLAGLSSYEQYF
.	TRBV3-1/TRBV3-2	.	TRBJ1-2	TGTGCCAGCAGCCAAGTAACTCCTAGGAGCCTACGCTACACCTTC	CASSQVTPRSLRYTF
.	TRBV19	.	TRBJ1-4	TGTGCCAGCCATGAGCACCCGAGGGAACTGTTTTTT	CASHEHPRELFF